Shown below are 10 T cell receptor beta chains from a single sample sequenced in a study of control samples from healthy donors and cancer patients. TCRdb keeps only in-frame clones here, not all; method: immunoSEQ multiplex PCR. The data contain over 65,000 clones, about 95% of them singletons. The sequencing input was blood. Receptors originate from a woman aged 40 to 50 in good health.

DNA for the CDR3: TGTGCCAGCAGTGAAGACAGGGCGGGTGGCTACACCTTC. It codes for CASSEDRAGGYTF. The rearrangement links TRBV2 to TRBJ1-2; possible D gene TRBD1, 6 bases. V shed 1 base and J shed 7 bases, with 10 bases lying between them. Per the germline V gene, CDR1 is SNHLY and CDR2 is FYNNEI. The CDR3 extends over 13 amino acids.

The rearrangement joins TRBV5-6 to TRBJ1-2; D remains ambiguous. Per germline, CDR1 SGHDT and CDR2 YYEEEE. The CDR3 covers 14 residues. The V gene lost 4 bases and the J gene lost 8 bases, with 18 bases spanning the gap. The CDR3 reads CASSAVPLLGGYTF. The CDR3 DNA reads as TGTGCCAGCAGCGCAGTCCCCCTCCTGGGAGGCTACACCTTC.

This clone was observed once. The chain links TRBV14 to TRBJ2-2, with a tentative D call TRBD2 (5 bases). V dropped 3 bases and J dropped 7 bases, with 12 bases sitting between them. The CDR3 has 14 amino acids. CDR1 and CDR2 from the germline V gene are SGHDN and FVKESK. The CDR3 DNA follows: TGTGCCAGCAGCCAGTTACTAGGTGGCGGGGAGCTGTTTTTT. Amino acids: CASSQLLGGGELFF. Complete variable domain (other parts from reference TRBV14 and TRBJ2-2): EAGVTQFPSHSVIEKGQTVTLRCDPISGHDNLYWYRRVMGKEIKFLLHFVKESKQDESGMPNNRFLAERTGGTYSTLKVQPAELEDSGVYFCASSQLLGGGELFFGEGSRLTVL.

V usage is TRBV5-4 and J usage is TRBJ1-5; no clear D. The germline CDR1 and CDR2 sequences are SGHNT and YYREEE (reference sequence). V lost 4 bases and J 0 bases, leaving 17 bases between the germline ends. The length of the CDR3 is 17 residues. CDR3 region: CASSRDSVTFSNQPQHF. The DNA for the CDR3 is TGTGCCAGCAGCAGAGATTCCGTCACGTTTAGCAATCAGCCCCAGCATTTT.

This chain uses TRBV18 with TRBJ1-1; 8 positions match TRBD1. CDR1 is KGHSH, CDR2 LQKENI, per germline. V trimming: 5 bases; J trimming: 4 bases; junction bases outside the gene matches: 6. The CDR3 totals 14 residues. The CDR3 region is CASSMMDRVTEAFF. The CDR3, as DNA: TGTGCCAGCTCAATGATGGACAGGGTCACTGAAGCTTTCTTT.

The rearrangement uses TRBV5-6 and TRBJ2-7; D tentatively fits TRBD1 or TRBD2 (5 bases each). The germline V gene has CDR1 SGHDT and CDR2 YYEEEE. The ends were cut back, 2 bases at V and 0 bases at J, with 12 bases in the middle. The CDR3 covers 15 residues. CDR3 residues: CASSLIGTSSYEQYF. CDR3 sequence (DNA): TGTGCCAGCAGCTTAATAGGGACGAGCTCCTACGAGCAGTACTTC.

The chain is built from TRBV7-6 and TRBJ2-7; no clear D. The V and J ends lost 1 base and 3 bases respectively, with 10 bases between them. From germline, CDR1 is SGHVS and CDR2 FNYEAQ. This CDR3 comprises 14 residues. The CDR3 DNA is TGTGCCAGCAGCTTAGAAGTGGCAGACTACGAGCAGTACTTC. Protein sequence: CASSLEVADYEQYF.

The chain couples TRBV10-3 to TRBJ2-1; no clear D. This CDR3 has 13 amino acids. CDR1 is ENHRY and CDR2 is SYGVKD in the germline V gene. With 2 bases removed from V and 8 bases from J, the gap between germline ends came to 10 bases. The CDR3 DNA sequence: TGTGCCATCAGTGAGCCCAGAAAGGATGAGCAGTTCTTC. Translated: CAISEPRKDEQFF.

The J gene is TRBJ1-4, the V gene TRBV18, with D perhaps matching TRBD1 (5 bases). Germline lookup yields CDR1 KGHSH and CDR2 LQKENI. The CDR3 totals 16 residues. V lost 3 bases, J lost 0 bases, and 11 bases lay in between. The CDR3 DNA reads as TGTGCCAGCTCACCTCCGGCACAGGCAACTAATGAAAAACTGTTTTTT. It encodes CASSPPAQATNEKLFF.

The CDR3 region has the DNA TGTGCCAGCAGCCCGACAGGGTACAGCAATCAGCCCCAGCATTTT. It encodes CASSPTGYSNQPQHF. This chain joins TRBV7-8 and TRBJ1-5, with 7 bases matching TRBD1. CDR1 and CDR2 (germline): SGHVS, FQNEAQ. The V segment lost 5 bases and the J segment 1 base; nucleotides outside the gene matches: 5. The CDR3 contains 15 residues.